This TCR beta chain stems from a study of cytomegalovirus exposure and HLA in healthy donors. The study, taken as a whole, reports: Later analysis identified a missense DCLRE1C variant that was linked to TCR beta V- and J-gene trimming. An observed cluster of highly shared sequence variants was recorded as a likely sequencing artifact.

The V gene lost 4 bases and the J gene lost 5 bases, with 6 bases spanning the gap. The germline CDR1 and CDR2 sequences are SGHDT and YYEEEE. There are 11 residues in the CDR3. A word on this clone: Its antigen is not identified. The identical CDR3 is also encoded by other nucleotide sequences in the sample.

PCR amplification relied on 60 Vbeta primers (plus 13 Jbeta primers). TCRdb's table, derived via immunoSEQ multiplex PCR, lists solely in-frame clones and lacks some. The sample lists some 100,000 clones, about 81% seen once, with roughly a tenth in the top ten. This clonotype originated in a man aged 50 to 59 in good health and CMV-seronegative. Material for sequencing was PBMCs. The rearrangement uses TRBV5-6 and TRBJ2-5; D ambiguous. The CDR3 loop reads CASSLQETQYF. CDR3 coding DNA: TGTGCCAGCAGCCTGCAGGAGACCCAGTACTTC.